The text below deals with one T cell receptor beta chain. Its antigen is unknown. Data came from immunoSEQ multiplex PCR; TCRdb stores just in-frame clones and leaves some out. The sample has 250,000 to 350,000 clones, approximately 79% seen once. The germline V gene encodes CDR1 MGHDK and CDR2 SYGVNS. The CDR3 consists of 13 residues. The junction had 5 bases not matched to a gene; V was cut back by 6 bases and J by 7 bases. This sample was taken from a study of cytotoxic CD8 clonotypes in ibrutinib-treated CLL. Study-wide results and limits: Private clonotypes, not public ones, expanded at ibrutinib response. Sustained-remission and progressing patients had unequal sampling times.

This specimen was PBMCs, taken at disease progression, from a patient treated with ibrutinib. The clonotype was recovered from a human donor with chronic lymphocytic leukemia. V and J are TRBV25-1 and TRBJ2-4; 8 bases are a match to TRBD1. The DNA for the CDR3 is TGTGCCAGCAGATCAGGGGGCGAGAACATTCAGTACTTC. The encoded protein is CASRSGGENIQYF.